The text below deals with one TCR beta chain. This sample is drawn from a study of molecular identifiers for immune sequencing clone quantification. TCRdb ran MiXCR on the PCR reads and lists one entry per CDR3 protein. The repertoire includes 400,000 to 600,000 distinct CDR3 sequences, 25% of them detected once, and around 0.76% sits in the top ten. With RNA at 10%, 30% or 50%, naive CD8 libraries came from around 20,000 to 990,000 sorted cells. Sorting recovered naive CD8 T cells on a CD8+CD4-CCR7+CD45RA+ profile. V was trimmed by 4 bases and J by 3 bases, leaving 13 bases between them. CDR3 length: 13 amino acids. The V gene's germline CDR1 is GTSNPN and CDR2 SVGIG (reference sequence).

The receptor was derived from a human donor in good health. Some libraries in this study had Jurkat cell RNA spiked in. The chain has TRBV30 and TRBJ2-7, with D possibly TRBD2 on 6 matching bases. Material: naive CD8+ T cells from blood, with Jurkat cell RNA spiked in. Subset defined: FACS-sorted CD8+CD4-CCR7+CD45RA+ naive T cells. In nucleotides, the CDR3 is TGTGCCTGGAAGGCGGGGAGTCGCTACGAGCAGTACTTC. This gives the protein CAWKAGSRYEQYF.